Each of the 12 T cell receptor beta chains below was sequenced from the same sample in a study of regulatory T cells in long-lasting Graves disease. This sample's time point: persistent/refractory GD, antithyroid drugs over 5 years with positive TRAb. From PBMCs, RNA was extracted and then used to make the TCR library. CDR3-region Arm-PCR and iRepertoire HTBI primers produced the TCR beta libraries. TCRdb itself ran the multiplex PCR reads through MiXCR, one entry per CDR3 protein. Here the sample spans fewer than 550,000 distinct CDR3 sequences, 20% to 25% being singletons. Sequenced here: peripheral blood mononuclear cells (PBMCs), sampled when the disease was refractory, from a patient treated with antithyroid drugs. The receptors come from a female donor with Graves disease.

For this clonotype: A read error is possible here, since a much larger clone lies one base away. The V call is TRBV11-2, the J call TRBJ1-5, with D unclear. This CDR3 region has 16 residues. Germline V CDR1 and CDR2: SGHAT, FQNNGV. In DNA, the CDR3 is TGTGCCAGCAGCTTAGCTCGCAGTTATAGCAATCGGCCCCAGCATTTT. Translation: CASSLARSYSNRPQHF.

The genes are TRBV19 and TRBJ2-7; weak D call: TRBD2 (6 bases). This CDR3 region has 15 residues. Trimming pared 8 bases from V and 2 bases from J, leaving 19 bases between. Germline V gene lookup returns CDR1 LNHDA and CDR2 SQIVND (reference sequence). CDR3 sequence (DNA): TGTGCCAGTTCCGGAGGGGCAGGGCCTACCTACGAGCAGTACTTC. Protein: CASSGGAGPTYEQYF.

This clonotype was seen only a few times. This rearrangement joins TRBV19 to TRBJ2-7; D is possibly TRBD1 (5 bases). V was trimmed by 1 base and J by 0 bases, leaving 10 bases between them. Germline lookup yields CDR1 LNHDA and CDR2 SQIVND (reference sequence). The CDR3 extends over 15 amino acids. CDR3 loop: CASSIGADSSYEQYF. The CDR3 coding sequence is TGTGCCAGTAGTATAGGGGCAGACAGCTCCTACGAGCAGTACTTC.

This clonotype was counted at least ten times. The chain combines TRBV7-2 with TRBJ2-7; D gene ambiguous. With 1 base removed from V and 7 bases from J, the gap between germline ends came to 14 bases. CDR1 and CDR2 (germline): SGHTA, FQGNSA. The CDR3 length is 14 residues. The CDR3: CASSLVGVSSEQYF. The DNA of the CDR3 is TGTGCCAGCAGCTTAGTTGGGGTTAGCTCGGAGCAGTACTTC.

This clonotype was picked up many times. The rearrangement uses TRBV28 and TRBJ1-5, with D perhaps matching TRBD1 (6 bases). V lost 5 bases, J lost 1 base, and 9 bases lay in between. CDR1 is MDHEN, CDR2 SYDVKM, per germline. CDR3 length equals 14 residues. As DNA, the CDR3 is TGTGCCAGCAGTGGGGGCTCCAGCAATCAGCCCCAGCATTTT. Amino acid sequence: CASSGGSSNQPQHF.

In its sample, this clonotype was seen many times. The chain uses TRBV3-1 and TRBJ2-4, with D unclear. Trimming removed 3 bases at V and 9 bases at J, with 12 bases between. This CDR3 has 13 residues. Germline CDR1 and CDR2: LGHDT and YNNKEL (reference sequence). DNA of the CDR3: TGTGCCAGCAGCCACGGGTGGCCGCGCATTCAGTACTTC. It specifies CASSHGWPRIQYF. The whole variable domain, filled in from reference TRBV3-1 and TRBJ2-4, reads DTAVSQTPKYLVTQMGNDKSIKCEQNLGHDTMYWYKQDSKKFLKIMFSYNNKELIINETVPNRFSPKSPDKAHLNLHINSLELGDSAVYFCASSHGWPRIQYFGAGTRLSVL.

Ten or more counts support this clonotype. The V and J genes are TRBV24-1 and TRBJ2-2; D call uncertain. The CDR3 runs to 15 residues. From germline, CDR1 is KGHDR and CDR2 SFDVKD. V lost 5 bases and J lost 6, with 15 bases in between. The CDR3 loop is CATSAKARLAGELFF. CDR3 sequence (DNA): TGTGCCACCAGTGCCAAGGCTAGATTGGCCGGGGAGCTGTTTTTT.

This clonotype was seen many times. An end of the junction differs from the germline gene, which may be a read error. The genes are TRBV12-3 or TRBV12-4 and TRBJ2-5; maybe TRBD2 (6 bases). The CDR3 covers 14 residues. The CDR3 here is CASSLGGAGETQYF. The CDR3 DNA follows: TGTGCCAGCAGCTTAGGAGGGGCTGGAGAGACCCAGTACTTC.

The V gene is TRBV20-1, the J gene TRBJ1-2; D perhaps matches TRBD1 (6 bases). The CDR3 has 14 amino acids. Germline loops: CDR1 DFQATT, CDR2 SNEGSKA (reference sequence). V lost 6 bases to trimming and J lost 4 bases, with 18 bases between them. CDR3 protein: CSAPRGGVAYGYTF. The DNA for the CDR3 is TGCAGTGCCCCCAGGGGCGGAGTAGCCTATGGCTACACCTTC.

The V gene is TRBV25-1, the J gene TRBJ1-2; the D is unclear. Trimming removed 10 bases at V and 7 bases at J, with 16 bases between. The CDR3 has 12 amino acids. Germline-derived CDR1 and CDR2 are MGHDK and SYGVNS. The CDR3 nucleotides read TGTGCCACCCTAGGGCCGACAAGTGGCTACACCTTC. Encoded protein: CATLGPTSGYTF.

This clonotype showed up just a few times. The gene calls are TRBV30 and TRBJ2-4; 9 bases align to TRBD1. Germline loops: CDR1 GTSNPN, CDR2 SVGIG (reference sequence). V lost 3 bases to trimming and J lost 8 bases; unmatched junction nucleotides: 5. The CDR3 has 13 amino acids. CDR3 DNA: TGTGCCTGGAGCAGGGGACAGGGAGACATTCAGTACTTC. Its translation is CAWSRGQGDIQYF.

This clonotype was seen repeatedly, ten times or more. The chain has TRBV6-1 and TRBJ2-5, with D hard to call. Germline V lookup: CDR1 MNHNS, CDR2 SASEGT. There are 13 residues in the CDR3. Trimming shortened V by 7 bases and J by 7 bases, and 16 bases separated the two germline ends. The CDR3 DNA is TGTGCCAGCAATGACGGTGACCGTACGACCCAGTACTTC. Translated, it gives CASNDGDRTTQYF.